The entry below describes one T cell receptor (beta chain). These data are taken from a study of blood T cell repertoires in COVID-19. V shed 0 bases, J shed 5 bases, and the junction held 3 bases outside the gene matches. Germline CDR1 LGHNA, CDR2 YSLEER. The CDR3 runs 16 residues. This table comes from immunoSEQ multiplex PCR, and its TCRdb copy is limited to in-frame clones, with some not included. The data contain about 200,000 clones, around 86% of them singletons. Participants' reported clinical history set cohort assignment. The chain employs TRBV4-3 and TRBJ2-2; 10 bases fit TRBD2. The sequence derives from a man aged 40-49 years with acute COVID-19. The sample consisted of PBMCs or T cells enriched from blood (not recorded which). Written as DNA, the CDR3 is TGCGCCAGCAGCCAAGACCGAGCGGGAGGGACCGGGGAGCTGTTTTTT. It encodes CASSQDRAGGTGELFF.